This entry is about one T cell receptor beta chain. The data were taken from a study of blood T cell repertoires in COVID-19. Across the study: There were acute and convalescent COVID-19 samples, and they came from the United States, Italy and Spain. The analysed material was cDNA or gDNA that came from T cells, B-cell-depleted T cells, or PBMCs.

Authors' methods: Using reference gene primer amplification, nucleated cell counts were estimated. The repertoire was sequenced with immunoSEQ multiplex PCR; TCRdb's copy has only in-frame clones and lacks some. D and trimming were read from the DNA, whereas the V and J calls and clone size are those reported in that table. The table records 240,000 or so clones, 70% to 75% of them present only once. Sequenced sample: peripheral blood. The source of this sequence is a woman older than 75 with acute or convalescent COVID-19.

The CDR3 DNA sequence: TGTGCCAGCAGTTTAATTGGGCCTAGGGGGGGGAACACTGAAGCTTTCTTT. Translation gives CASSLIGPRGGNTEAFF. The chain joins TRBV27 to TRBJ1-1, with a tentative D call TRBD1 (6 bases). Germline-derived CDR1 and CDR2 are MNHEY and SMNVEV (reference sequence). V was pared by 2 bases and J by 1 base, with 17 bases between. This CDR3 comprises 17 residues.